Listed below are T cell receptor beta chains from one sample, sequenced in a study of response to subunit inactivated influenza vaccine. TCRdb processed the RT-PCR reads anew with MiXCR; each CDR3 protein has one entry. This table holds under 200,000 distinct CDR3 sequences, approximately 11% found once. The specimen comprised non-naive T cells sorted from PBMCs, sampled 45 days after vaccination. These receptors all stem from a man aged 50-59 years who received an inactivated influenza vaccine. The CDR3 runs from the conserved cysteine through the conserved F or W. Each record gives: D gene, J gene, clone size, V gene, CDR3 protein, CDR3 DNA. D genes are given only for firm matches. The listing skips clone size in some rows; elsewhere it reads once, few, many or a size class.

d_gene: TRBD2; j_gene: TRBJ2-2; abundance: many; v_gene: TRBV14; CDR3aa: CASSQYASGRAGELFF; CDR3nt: TGTGCCAGCAGCCAGTACGCTAGCGGGAGGGCCGGGGAGCTGTTTTTT
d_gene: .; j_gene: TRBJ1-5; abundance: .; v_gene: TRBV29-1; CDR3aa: CSVATGLDNQPQHF; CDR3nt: TGCAGCGTCGCTACCGGGCTTGACAATCAGCCCCAGCATTTT
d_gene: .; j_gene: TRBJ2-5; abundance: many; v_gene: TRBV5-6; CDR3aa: CASSLAGAQETQYF; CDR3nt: TGTGCCAGCAGCTTGGCAGGGGCCCAAGAGACCCAGTACTTC
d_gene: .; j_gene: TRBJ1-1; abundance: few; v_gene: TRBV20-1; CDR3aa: CSARDRGTWYTEAFF; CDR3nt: TGCAGTGCTAGAGATCGGGGCACGTGGTACACTGAAGCTTTCTTT
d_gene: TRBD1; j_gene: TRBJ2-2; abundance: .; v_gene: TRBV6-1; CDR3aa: CASGRQGAVPTGELFF; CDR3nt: TGTGCCAGCGGCCGACAGGGGGCAGTTCCCACCGGGGAGCTGTTTTTT
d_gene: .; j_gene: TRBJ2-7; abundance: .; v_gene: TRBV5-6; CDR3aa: CASTNRDGATYEQYF; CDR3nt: TGTGCCAGCACCAACAGGGACGGAGCGACCTACGAGCAGTACTTC
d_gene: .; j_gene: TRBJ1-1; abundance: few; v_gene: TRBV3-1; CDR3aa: CASSQDPSSTEAFF; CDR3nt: TGTGCCAGCAGCCAAGACCCATCCTCAACTGAAGCTTTCTTT
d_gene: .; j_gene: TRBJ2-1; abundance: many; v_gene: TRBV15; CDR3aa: CATSIEPRRHEQFF; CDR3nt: TGTGCCACCAGCATCGAACCCCGTAGGCATGAGCAGTTCTTC
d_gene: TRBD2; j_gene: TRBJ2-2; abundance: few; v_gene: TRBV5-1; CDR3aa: CASSLTSGAVLRSGELFF; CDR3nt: TGCGCCAGCAGCTTGACTAGCGGGGCAGTCCTACGGTCCGGGGAGCTGTTTTTT
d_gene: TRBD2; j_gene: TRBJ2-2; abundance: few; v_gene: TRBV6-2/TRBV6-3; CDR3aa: CASRPLAGFTGELFF; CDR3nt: TGTGCCAGCAGGCCACTAGCGGGATTCACCGGGGAGCTGTTTTTT
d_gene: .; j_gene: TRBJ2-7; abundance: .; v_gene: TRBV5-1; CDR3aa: CASSLGGFETYEQYF; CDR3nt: TGCGCCAGCAGCTTGGGGGGGTTCGAGACCTACGAGCAGTACTTC
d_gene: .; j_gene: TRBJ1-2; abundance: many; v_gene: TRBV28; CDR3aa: CASSPTGARTVGWGYTF; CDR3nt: TGTGCCAGCAGTCCGACGGGGGCGCGAACGGTGGGATGGGGCTACACCTTC
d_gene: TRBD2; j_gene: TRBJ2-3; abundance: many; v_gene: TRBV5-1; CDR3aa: CASSRWPAGDGTQYF; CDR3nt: TGCGCCAGCAGCCGCTGGCCAGCGGGGGATGGTACGCAGTATTTT
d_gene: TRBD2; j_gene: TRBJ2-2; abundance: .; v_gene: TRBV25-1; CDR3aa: CASSDGLVNTGELFF; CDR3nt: TGTGCCAGCAGTGACGGACTAGTAAACACCGGGGAGCTGTTTTTT
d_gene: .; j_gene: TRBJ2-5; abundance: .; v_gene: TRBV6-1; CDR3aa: CASRPFLGGQTQYF; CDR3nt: TGTGCCAGCAGGCCTTTTTTGGGGGGCCAGACCCAGTACTTC
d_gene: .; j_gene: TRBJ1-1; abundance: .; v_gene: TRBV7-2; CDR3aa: CASSFQGGVSEAFF; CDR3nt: TGTGCCAGCAGCTTCCAGGGAGGGGTTTCTGAAGCTTTCTTT
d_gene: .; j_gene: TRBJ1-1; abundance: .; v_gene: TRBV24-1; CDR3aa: CATSDSALSKAFF; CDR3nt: TGTGCCACCAGTGATTCGGCACTTTCCAAAGCTTTCTTT
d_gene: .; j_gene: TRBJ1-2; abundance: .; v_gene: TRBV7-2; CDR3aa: CASSPGLSSYGYTF; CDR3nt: TGTGCCAGCAGCCCAGGGTTATCGTCCTATGGCTACACCTTC
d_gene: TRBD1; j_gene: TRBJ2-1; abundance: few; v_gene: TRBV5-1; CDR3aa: CASSRGQGAGYNEQFF; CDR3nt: TGCGCCAGCAGCCGGGGACAGGGGGCTGGGTACAATGAGCAGTTCTTC
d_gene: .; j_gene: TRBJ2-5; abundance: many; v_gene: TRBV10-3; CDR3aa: CAISDQGAETQYF; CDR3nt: TGTGCCATCAGTGATCAAGGGGCTGAGACCCAGTACTTC
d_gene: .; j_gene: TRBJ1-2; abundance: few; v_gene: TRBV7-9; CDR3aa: CASSPSTVPYYGYTF; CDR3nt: TGTGCCAGCAGCCCAAGCACAGTTCCCTACTATGGCTACACCTTC
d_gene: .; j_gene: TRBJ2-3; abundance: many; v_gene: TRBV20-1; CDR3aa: CSASVDTQYF; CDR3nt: TGCAGTGCTAGTGTCGATACGCAGTATTTT
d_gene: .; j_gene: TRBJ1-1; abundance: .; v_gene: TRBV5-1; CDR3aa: CASRFGLVNTEAFF; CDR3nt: TGCGCCAGCAGATTCGGGCTCGTGAACACTGAAGCTTTCTTT
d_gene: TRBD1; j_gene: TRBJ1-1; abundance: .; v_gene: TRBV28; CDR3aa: CASRPLQGTTEAFF; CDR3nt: TGTGCCAGCCGCCCCCTACAGGGGACCACTGAAGCTTTCTTT
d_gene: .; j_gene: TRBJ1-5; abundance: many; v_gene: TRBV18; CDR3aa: CASSRRESNQPQHF; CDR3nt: TGTGCCAGCTCTAGGAGGGAGAGCAATCAGCCCCAGCATTTT
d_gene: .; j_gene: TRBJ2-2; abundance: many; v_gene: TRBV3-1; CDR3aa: CASSQQGGPTGELFF; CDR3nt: TGTGCCAGCAGCCAACAGGGGGGCCCGACCGGGGAGCTGTTTTTT
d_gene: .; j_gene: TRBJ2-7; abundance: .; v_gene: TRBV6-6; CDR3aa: CATSKVFEQYF; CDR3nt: TGTGCCACGTCGAAGGTGTTCGAGCAGTACTTC
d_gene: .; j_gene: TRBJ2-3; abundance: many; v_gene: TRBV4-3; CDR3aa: CASSHTRDTQYF; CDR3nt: TGCGCCAGCAGCCATACGAGGGATACGCAGTATTTT
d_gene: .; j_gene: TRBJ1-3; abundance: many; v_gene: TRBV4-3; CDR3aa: CASSQDPSSGNTIYF; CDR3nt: TGCGCCAGCAGCCAAGATCCCAGCTCTGGAAACACCATATATTTT
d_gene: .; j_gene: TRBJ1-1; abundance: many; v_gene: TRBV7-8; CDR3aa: CASSLVTGGNTEAFF; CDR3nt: TGTGCCAGCAGCTTAGTAACAGGAGGGAACACTGAAGCTTTCTTT
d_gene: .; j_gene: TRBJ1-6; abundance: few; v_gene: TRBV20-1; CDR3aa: CSARSQWDSPLHF; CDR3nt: TGCAGTGCTAGAAGTCAGTGGGATTCACCCCTCCACTTT
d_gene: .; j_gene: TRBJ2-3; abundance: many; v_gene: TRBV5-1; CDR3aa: CASSYAISSTDTQYF; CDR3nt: TGCGCCAGCAGCTACGCAATATCTAGCACAGATACGCAGTATTTT
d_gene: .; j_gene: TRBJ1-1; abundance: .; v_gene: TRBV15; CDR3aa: CATSSGTPPGTEAFF; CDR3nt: TGTGCCACCAGCAGCGGGACTCCCCCCGGTACTGAAGCTTTCTTT
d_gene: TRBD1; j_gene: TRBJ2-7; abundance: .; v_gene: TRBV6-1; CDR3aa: CASSSPGTATYEQYF; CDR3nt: TGTGCCAGCAGTAGTCCCGGGACAGCCACCTACGAGCAGTACTTC
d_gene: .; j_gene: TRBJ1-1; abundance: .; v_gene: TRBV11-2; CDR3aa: CASRAGQGYQPEAFF; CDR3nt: TGTGCCAGCAGAGCGGGGCAGGGGTATCAACCTGAAGCTTTCTTT
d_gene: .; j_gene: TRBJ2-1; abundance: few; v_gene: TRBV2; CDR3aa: CATQPSRYRSSYNEQFF; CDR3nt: TGTGCCACCCAGCCTAGCCGATACAGAAGCTCCTACAATGAGCAGTTCTTC
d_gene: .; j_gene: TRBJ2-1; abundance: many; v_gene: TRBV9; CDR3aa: CASSVASADEQFF; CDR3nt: TGTGCCAGCAGCGTAGCTAGCGCGGATGAGCAGTTCTTC
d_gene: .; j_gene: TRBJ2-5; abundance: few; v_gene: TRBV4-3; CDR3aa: CASSQGNPGLITETQYF; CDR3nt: TGCGCCAGCAGCCAAGGGAACCCGGGACTTATTACCGAGACCCAGTACTTC
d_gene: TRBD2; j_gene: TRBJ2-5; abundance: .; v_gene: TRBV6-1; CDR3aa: CASTGLAGTETQYF; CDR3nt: TGTGCCAGCACCGGACTAGCGGGAACAGAGACCCAGTACTTC
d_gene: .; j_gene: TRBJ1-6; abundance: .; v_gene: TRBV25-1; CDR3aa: CASSEYGGFGSPLHF; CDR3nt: TGTGCCAGCAGTGAATATGGGGGATTTGGGTCACCCCTCCACTTT
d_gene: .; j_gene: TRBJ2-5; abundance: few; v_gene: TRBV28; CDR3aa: CASSLPTGIKETQYF; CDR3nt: TGTGCCAGCAGCCTACCCACAGGGATAAAAGAGACCCAGTACTTC